These 7 T cell receptor beta chains were all obtained from the same sample, sequenced in a study of identical twins. Each CDR3 protein is one row after TCRdb ran MiXCR on the 5' RACE reads. Seen here are 690,000 or so distinct CDR3 sequences, around 8.3% observed once, and the top ten hold approximately 0.89%. These data were also reused for a study on yellow fever vaccine responses in identical twins.

The sample was PBMCs. These receptors were collected from a woman aged 18-29 years in good health.

The table lists this clonotype with many counts. J is TRBJ1-5 and V is TRBV6-1, with 7 positions matching TRBD1. The CDR3 covers 14 residues. The V and J ends lost 6 bases and 5 bases, in that order; junction bases with no gene match: 7. Per germline, CDR1 MNHNS and CDR2 SASEGT. DNA of the CDR3: TGTGCCAGCAGGAACAGGGGAACCCATCAGCCCCAGCATTTT. It is translated as CASRNRGTHQPQHF.

The chain couples TRBV28 to TRBJ2-1; TRBD2 aligns across 10 bases. Losses at the gene ends were 4 bases for V and 8 bases for J; bases not matched to a gene: 8. From germline, CDR1 is MDHEN and CDR2 SYDVKM. This CDR3 has 15 residues. The CDR3 sequence: CASSSGTSERHEQFF. The CDR3, as DNA: TGTGCCAGCAGTTCCGGGACTAGCGAAAGACATGAGCAGTTCTTC.

V is TRBV30 and J is TRBJ2-1; D call uncertain. The germline V and J ends were trimmed by 2 bases and 0 bases, with 5 bases remaining between them. Germline assignment: CDR1 GTSNPN and CDR2 SVGIG (reference sequence). The CDR3 loop spans 13 amino acids. The CDR3 reads CAWSLDSYNEQFF. CDR3 nucleotides: TGTGCCTGGAGTCTGGACTCCTACAATGAGCAGTTCTTC. The full variable domain, in which reference TRBV30 and TRBJ2-1 provide the parts outside the CDR3, is SQTIHQWPATLVQPVGSPLSLECTVEGTSNPNLYWYRQAAGRGLQLLFYSVGIGQISSEVPQNLSASRPQDRQFILSSKKLLLSDSGFYLCAWSLDSYNEQFFGPGTRLTVL.

This clonotype was counted many times. The chain is built from TRBV12-3 or TRBV12-4 and TRBJ2-3, with 8 positions matching TRBD2. V was pared by 8 bases and J by 4 bases, with 8 bases of the junction left unmatched. The CDR3 spans 14 residues. CDR3 amino acids: CASLLSGSADTQYF. CDR3 sequence (DNA): TGTGCCAGCCTCCTCAGCGGGAGTGCAGATACGCAGTATTTT.

This clonotype appeared many times. This chain joins TRBV5-6 and TRBJ2-3; 8 nucleotides agree with TRBD2. This CDR3 is built from 15 residues. Germline values: CDR1 SGHDT, CDR2 YYEEEE. Germline trimming cut 4 bases from V and 0 bases from J; bases unmatched to any gene: 4. The CDR3 spells CASSPGGASTDTQYF. CDR3 coding DNA: TGTGCCAGCAGCCCGGGGGGGGCTAGCACAGATACGCAGTATTTT.

This clonotype appeared a few times. The rearrangement uses TRBV5-4 and TRBJ2-7; 9 bases are a match to TRBD2. The CDR3 is made up of 15 amino acids. Germline-derived CDR1 and CDR2 are SGHNT and YYREEE (reference sequence). The trim removed 0 bases at V and 3 bases at J, leaving 4 bases unmatched. The CDR3 DNA reads TGTGCCAGCAGCTTGGGGACTAGCGCGCGCTACGAGCAGTACTTC. It yields the protein CASSLGTSARYEQYF.

Ten or more counts support this clonotype. V is TRBV15 and J is TRBJ2-7; no reliable D call. The germline CDR1 and CDR2 sequences are LNHNV and YYDKDF (reference sequence). This CDR3 has 12 amino acids. V lost 0 bases to trimming and J lost 3 bases, with 3 bases between them. The CDR3 reads CATSRDVYEQYF. The DNA of the CDR3 is TGTGCCACCAGCAGAGATGTCTACGAGCAGTACTTC.